This T cell receptor (beta chain) was documented in a study of cytomegalovirus exposure and HLA in healthy donors. Overall study: HLA-typed donors were the source of 83 million or so unique TCRs, which an early data release held.

Participants comprised healthy donors of bone marrow. The CDR3 is 13 amino acids. Germline values: CDR1 SSHAT, CDR2 FNYEAQ (reference sequence). Researchers ran the PCR with 60 Vbeta and 13 Jbeta primers. Produced via immunoSEQ multiplex PCR; TCRdb's table is partial and in-frame only. The sample contains some 150,000 clones, roughly 77% of which appear only once. A single count supports this clone. Its antigen is unidentified. The junction shows a germline mismatch at one end, possibly a read error. Findings and limits, study-wide: Reports showed the classifier diagnosing cytomegalovirus status with high specificity and sensitivity. The authors enumerated roughly 180 TCR beta chains as linked to cytomegalovirus.

The chain joins TRBV7-7 to TRBJ2-5; weak D call: TRBD1 (6 bases). The DNA matches TRBJ2-7 better at its end, which makes the J call doubtful. The clonotype comes from a man under 40 in good health and CMV-seropositive. The source material was PBMCs. The chain's CDR3 is CASSLQQGYEQYF. CDR3 DNA: TGTGCTAGCAGCTTACAACAGGGATACGAGCAGTACTTC.